The 23 T cell receptor beta chains reported below all come from one sample, sequenced in a study of T-cell memory formation after mild COVID-19. TCRdb processed the 5' RACE reads anew with MiXCR; each CDR3 protein has one entry. The data hold hundreds of thousands of distinct CDR3 sequences, with approximately 15% observed a single time. The sequencing input was PBMCs or a T cell subset sorted from them (not recorded which). The receptors were sampled from an adult woman who had mild COVID-19 (a few samples of this study predate the infection). Cell type and time point are not known.

This clonotype was seen more than once but under ten times. The rearrangement uses TRBV6-5 and TRBJ2-3; no clear D. The CDR3 has 14 residues. Germline values: CDR1 MNHEY, CDR2 SVGAGI. The V and J ends lost 6 bases and 5 bases respectively, with 15 bases between them. CDR3 sequence: CASSLAPWGDTQYF. As DNA, the CDR3 is TGTGCCAGCAGCCTTGCCCCCTGGGGAGATACGCAGTATTTT.

CDR3 DNA sequence: TGCAGTGCTAGACCCGCCGGCGGGAGGGCCGGGGAGACCCAGTACTTC. Translating gives CSARPAGGRAGETQYF. The rearrangement links TRBV20-1 to TRBJ2-5, with 9 bases lining up with TRBD2. This CDR3 contains 16 residues. Trimming at V came to 2 bases and at J to 5 bases, leaving 12 bases not matched to a gene. Germline-derived CDR1 and CDR2 are DFQATT and SNEGSKA (reference sequence).

This clonotype was observed a handful of times. The J gene is TRBJ2-1, the V gene TRBV20-1, with 9 bases lining up with TRBD1. This CDR3 comprises 16 residues. Losses at the gene ends were 4 bases for V and 4 bases for J; bases not matched to a gene: 11. CDR1 and CDR2 (germline): DFQATT, SNEGSKA (reference sequence). The chain's CDR3 is CSAINGGTGQYNEQFF. The DNA for the CDR3 is TGCAGTGCTATCAATGGGGGGACAGGGCAGTACAATGAGCAGTTCTTC.

V and J are TRBV19 and TRBJ2-4; D remains ambiguous. CDR1 is LNHDA and CDR2 is SQIVND in the germline V gene (reference sequence). The CDR3 length is 14 residues. V gave up 3 bases and J gave up 6 bases, with 12 bases separating them. The CDR3, as DNA: TGTGCCAGTAGTATGTATTCGGGCAGAAACATTCAGTACTTC. Residues: CASSMYSGRNIQYF. Filled out from reference TRBV19 and TRBJ2-4, the complete variable domain reads DGGITQSPKYLFRKEGQNVTLSCEQNLNHDAMYWYRQDPGQGLRLIYYSQIVNDFQKGDIAEGYSVSREKKESFPLTVTSAQKNPTAFYLCASSMYSGRNIQYFGAGTRLSVL.

This clonotype was counted only a few times. V and J are TRBV27 and TRBJ1-2; a weak D match, TRBD1 (6 bases). The ends were cut back, 2 bases at V and 4 bases at J, with 11 bases in the middle. CDR1 and CDR2 (germline): MNHEY, SMNVEV (reference sequence). The CDR3 sequence is 14 residues long. CDR3 bases: TGTGCCAGCAGTTTAAGGGAGGACAGCTATGGCTACACCTTC. Translation gives CASSLREDSYGYTF.

This clonotype occurred a few times. The rearrangement joins TRBV24-1 to TRBJ2-1; 8 nucleotides align to TRBD1. Germline V lookup: CDR1 KGHDR, CDR2 SFDVKD. This CDR3 has 15 amino acids. Trimming at V came to 4 bases and at J to 7 bases, leaving 8 bases not matched to a gene. CDR3: CATSDPTGERNEQFF. CDR3 in DNA: TGTGCCACCAGTGACCCGACAGGGGAACGGAATGAGCAGTTCTTC.

The chain couples TRBV30 to TRBJ2-1, with 13 positions matching TRBD2. The CDR3 is made up of 17 amino acids. V dropped 0 bases and J dropped 8; count of bases not matched to a gene: 10. From germline, CDR1 is GTSNPN and CDR2 SVGIG (reference sequence). The CDR3 reads CAWSVLRTSGRGDEQFF. The CDR3 bases are TGTGCCTGGAGTGTACTCCGGACTAGCGGGAGAGGGGATGAGCAGTTCTTC.

This chain uses TRBV20-1 with TRBJ2-1, with TRBD2 matching 10 bases. Germline CDR1 DFQATT, CDR2 SNEGSKA (reference sequence). Trimming took 5 bases from V and 7 from J; bases not matched to a gene: 8. This CDR3 spans 14 amino acids. CDR3: CSAAPGLARNEQFF. CDR3 coding DNA: TGCAGTGCTGCGCCGGGACTAGCGAGGAATGAGCAGTTCTTC.

The chain recombines TRBV20-1 with TRBJ2-1; TRBD2 agrees at 7 bases. CDR1 and CDR2 from the germline V gene are DFQATT and SNEGSKA (reference sequence). The J segment lost 7 bases and the V segment lost 3 bases, leaving 9 bases of the junction unmatched. The CDR3 runs 14 residues. Here the CDR3 reads CSASMGGVLNEQFF. The CDR3 region has the DNA TGCAGTGCTAGTATGGGGGGGGTTTTGAATGAGCAGTTCTTC.

This clonotype came up a few times. The CDR3 nucleotides read TGCAGCCCCCCGGGGGCCTCCACAGATACGCAGTATTTT. It is translated as CSPPGASTDTQYF. The chain recombines TRBV29-1 with TRBJ2-3; D possibly uses TRBD1 or TRBD2 (6 bases each). The CDR3 is 13 residues long. V lost 8 bases to trimming and J lost 2 bases, with 14 bases between them. Germline lookup yields CDR1 SQVTM and CDR2 ANQGSEA.

The genes are TRBV20-1 and TRBJ1-3; perhaps TRBD1 as D (5 bases). Germline loops: CDR1 DFQATT, CDR2 SNEGSKA (reference sequence). This CDR3 is built from 16 residues. Trimming stripped 6 bases from V and 0 bases from J, with 18 bases between. The CDR3 sequence: CSAARSGSSSGNTIYF. The CDR3 coding sequence is TGCAGTGCAGCCCGGTCAGGGTCAAGCTCTGGAAACACCATATATTTT.

J is TRBJ1-5 and V is TRBV24-1; D ambiguous. Germline CDR1 is KGHDR and CDR2 is SFDVKD. The CDR3 extends over 17 amino acids. The ends were cut back, 4 bases at V and 0 bases at J, with 15 bases in the middle. The CDR3 loop reads CATSDSGVGNSNQPQHF. DNA for the CDR3: TGTGCCACCAGTGACTCCGGCGTGGGGAATAGCAATCAGCCCCAGCATTTT.

The rearrangement uses TRBV7-2 and TRBJ2-7; D is unclear. The CDR3 runs 13 residues. The germline V and J ends were trimmed by 1 base and 2 bases, with 6 bases remaining between them. Germline lookup yields CDR1 SGHTA and CDR2 FQGNSA. CDR3: CASSLGAPYEQYF. Written as DNA, the CDR3 is TGTGCCAGCAGCTTAGGGGCCCCCTACGAGCAGTACTTC.

This clonotype has just a few counts. The genes are TRBV5-6 and TRBJ2-7; 8 bases agree with TRBD1. Trimming took 2 bases from V and 5 from J; bases not matched to a gene: 3. Germline V gene sequence: CDR1 SGHDT, CDR2 YYEEEE. The CDR3 spans 13 residues. CDR3 coding DNA: TGTGCCAGCAGCTTTGGCAGGGGGCACGAGCAGTACTTC. Amino acid sequence: CASSFGRGHEQYF.

The chain employs TRBV5-1 and TRBJ2-3; TRBD1 might be the D (5 bases). Trimming shortened V by 5 bases and J by 1 base, and 14 bases separated the two germline ends. CDR1 and CDR2 (germline): SGHRS, YFSETQ. The CDR3 contains 15 residues. The CDR3 DNA reads as TGCGCCAGCAGTAACGCACAGGAGCGCACAGATACGCAGTATTTT. Translated, it gives CASSNAQERTDTQYF. Looking up the rest from reference TRBV5-1 and TRBJ2-3 gives the full variable domain: KAGVTQTPRYLIKTRGQQVTLSCSPISGHRSVSWYQQTPGQGLQFLFEYFSETQRNKGNFPGRFSGRQFSNSRSEMNVSTLELGDSALYLCASSNAQERTDTQYFGPGTRLTVL.

The V and J genes are TRBV4-1 and TRBJ1-5, with D uncertain. CDR1 is MGHRA and CDR2 is YSYEKL in the germline V gene. Trimming took off 4 bases at V and 7 bases at J, with 23 bases between the two ends. The CDR3 is made up of 17 amino acids. The CDR3, as DNA: TGCGCCAGCAGCCCATTGGAACTGTCAAAACTAATCCAGCCCCAGCATTTT. Its protein product is CASSPLELSKLIQPQHF.

This clonotype has only a few counts. The genes are TRBV24-1 and TRBJ1-5; D is unclear. Germline CDR1 KGHDR, CDR2 SFDVKD. The CDR3 covers 14 residues. With 3 bases removed from V and 7 bases from J, the gap between germline ends came to 12 bases. DNA for the CDR3: TGTGCCACCAGTGATAGATACAAGGCACAGCCCCAGCATTTT. This encodes CATSDRYKAQPQHF.

This clonotype was detected only a few times. The CDR3 protein is CSASQEPNSYEQYF. For the CDR3, the DNA is TGCAGTGCTAGTCAGGAGCCAAACTCCTACGAGCAGTACTTC. The chain is built from TRBV20-1 and TRBJ2-7; D not resolved. The CDR3 sequence is 14 residues long. V was pared by 3 bases and J by 0 bases, with 12 bases between. Germline V lookup: CDR1 DFQATT, CDR2 SNEGSKA (reference sequence).

CDR3: CATSDFSSSYGYTF. The DNA of the CDR3 is TGTGCCACCAGTGATTTTTCCAGTAGCTATGGCTACACCTTC. V and J are TRBV24-1 and TRBJ1-2; D call uncertain. The CDR3 is 14 amino acids. Germline V gene sequence: CDR1 KGHDR, CDR2 SFDVKD. V lost 1 base to trimming and J lost 4 bases, with 9 bases between them.

The chain carries TRBV4-1 and TRBJ1-2; unclear D gene. The ends were cut back, 2 bases at V and 0 bases at J, with 22 bases in the middle. The CDR3 extends over 19 amino acids. Germline assignment: CDR1 MGHRA and CDR2 YSYEKL. CDR3 loop: CASSQPRFGRTQTNYGYTF. In DNA form, the CDR3 reads TGCGCCAGCAGCCAACCCCGGTTTGGGAGGACTCAGACTAACTATGGCTACACCTTC.

This clonotype was counted between two and nine times. The chain combines TRBV7-2 with TRBJ2-1; no firm D call. The V end was cut by 0 bases, the J end by 10 bases, with 16 bases between. In germline, CDR1 is SGHTA, CDR2 FQGNSA. The CDR3 loop spans 15 amino acids. The CDR3 DNA follows: TGTGCCAGCAGCTTAGCTTTTAGTTTGGGAACCGAGCAGTTCTTC. Protein product: CASSLAFSLGTEQFF.

CDR3 DNA: TGTGCCAGCAAGGGGGTGAAAGGGCTCTTTGGAAACACCATATATTTT. Translated, it gives CASKGVKGLFGNTIYF. The chain combines TRBV6-1 with TRBJ1-3, with D possibly matching TRBD1 (6 bases). V was clipped by 7 bases and J by 3 bases, with 19 bases between them. Germline V CDR1 and CDR2: MNHNS, SASEGT. The CDR3 loop spans 16 amino acids.

This clonotype was seen a few times. The chain carries TRBV6-2 or TRBV6-3 and TRBJ2-3; D is unclear. Germline CDR1 and CDR2: MNHEY and SVGEGT. V was trimmed by 3 bases and J by 1 base, leaving 8 bases between them. CDR3 length: 14 amino acids. CDR3 in amino acids: CASSYKPRTDTQYF. The DNA of the CDR3 is TGTGCCAGCAGTTATAAACCACGCACAGATACGCAGTATTTT.